These T cell receptor beta chains were read from a single sample in a study of T cells in Graves' hyperthyroidism and ophthalmopathy. MiXCR was run by TCRdb on the multiplex PCR reads, yielding one entry per CDR3 protein. This sample carries around 300,000 distinct CDR3 sequences, roughly 22% of them seen once, and the ten largest clones take roughly 60%. Specimen: blood. The receptors derive from a man aged 30 to 39 with Graves' ophthalmopathy. CDR3s include the opening cysteine and the closing phenylalanine or tryptophan. A D gene is named only where the DNA matches it firmly. Rows may omit the clone size; those that give it use once, few, many or a size class.

CDR3nt	CDR3aa	d_gene	abundance	v_gene	j_gene	len
TGTGCCAGCAGCTTCTCTCCTGCTGAAGCTTTCTTT	CASSFSPAEAFF	NA	NA	TRBV7-9	TRBJ1-1	12
TGCAGTGCTCGGGACTCGCTCAGCGAGCAGTACTTC	CSARDSLSEQYF	NA	NA	TRBV20-1	TRBJ2-7	12
TGTGCCAGCAGCCAGCGGGCAGGGATGGGAAACACTGAAGCTTTCTTT	CASSQRAGMGNTEAFF	NA	few	TRBV3-1	TRBJ1-1	16
TGTGCCAGCAGCTTGGGGCAGCAAAACTATGGCTACACCTTC	CASSLGQQNYGYTF	NA	NA	TRBV5-6	TRBJ1-2	14
TGTGCCAGCAGCTTAGTAGTTCGCTCCTACAATGAGCAGTTCTTC	CASSLVVRSYNEQFF	NA	NA	TRBV7-9	TRBJ2-1	15
TGTGCCAGCAGCCATCCCGGGACTAGCGAGACCCAGTACTTC	CASSHPGTSETQYF	TRBD2	NA	TRBV14	TRBJ2-5	14
TGTGCCCTTACTAGCGGGAGGTTCCAAGAGACCCAGTACTTC	CALTSGRFQETQYF	TRBD2	NA	TRBV7-9	TRBJ2-5	14
TGTGCCAGGTCGCCCTCCTGGAGTGATCAGCCCCAGCATTTT	CARSPSWSDQPQHF	NA	NA	TRBV18	TRBJ1-5	14
TGTGCCAGCAGCACCAGACTAGCGGGAGACTACTACGAGCAGTACTTC	CASSTRLAGDYYEQYF	TRBD2	NA	TRBV7-9	TRBJ2-7	16
TGTGCCAGCAGTGAATCTACTAGCGGGAGGCAAGAGACCCAGTACTTC	CASSESTSGRQETQYF	TRBD2	many	TRBV2	TRBJ2-5	16
TGTGCCAGCAGCCTGGGACAGCAGACGGGCGAGCAGTACTTC	CASSLGQQTGEQYF	TRBD1	NA	TRBV7-9	TRBJ2-7	14
TGTGCCAGCCGGTCCTACAATGAGCAGTTCTTC	CASRSYNEQFF	NA	many	TRBV5-8	TRBJ2-1	11
TGCAGCGTTGAACGGTGGCAGATATATGGCTACACCTTC	CSVERWQIYGYTF	NA	few	TRBV29-1	TRBJ1-2	13
TGTGCCATCAGTGAAAGCATTCTGAACACTGAAGCTTTCTTT	CAISESILNTEAFF	NA	few	TRBV10-3	TRBJ1-1	14
TGTGCCTGGAGTGTGGCTTCGGCCGGGGAGCTGTTTTTT	CAWSVASAGELFF	NA	NA	TRBV30	TRBJ2-2	13
TGTGCCAGCAGCGCCACGACAGGGCTAGGGACTAGCGGGCGTCGCACAGATACGCAGTATTTT	CASSATTGLGTSGRRTDTQYF	TRBD2	NA	TRBV9	TRBJ2-3	21
TGTGCCAGCAGTTTAAGGGGACAGGGTGCCCACAATGAGCAGTTCTTC	CASSLRGQGAHNEQFF	TRBD1	many	TRBV28	TRBJ2-1	16
TGCAGCGTTACCCGGGGAATGAACACTGAAGCTTTCTTT	CSVTRGMNTEAFF	NA	NA	TRBV29-1	TRBJ1-1	13
TGCGTCAGCAGCTTGTCTAGCGGGTCCGCTTCCTACAATGAGCAGTTCTTC	CVSSLSSGSASYNEQFF	TRBD2	NA	TRBV5-1	TRBJ2-1	17